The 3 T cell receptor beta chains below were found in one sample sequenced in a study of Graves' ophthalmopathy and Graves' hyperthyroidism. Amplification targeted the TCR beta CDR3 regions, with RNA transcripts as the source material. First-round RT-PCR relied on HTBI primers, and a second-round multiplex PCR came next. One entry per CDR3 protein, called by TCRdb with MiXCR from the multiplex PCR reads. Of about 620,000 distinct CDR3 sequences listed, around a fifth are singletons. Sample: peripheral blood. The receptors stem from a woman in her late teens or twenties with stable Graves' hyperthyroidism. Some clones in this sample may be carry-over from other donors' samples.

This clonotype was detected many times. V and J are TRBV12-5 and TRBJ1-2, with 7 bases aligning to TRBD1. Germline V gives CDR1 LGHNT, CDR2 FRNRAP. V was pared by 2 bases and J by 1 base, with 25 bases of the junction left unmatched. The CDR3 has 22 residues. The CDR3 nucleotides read TGTGCTAGTGGTTTGCCCCGGCAGGGGGTGAGGCCCCCTACGCAATTTAACTATGGCTACACCTTC. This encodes CASGLPRQGVRPPTQFNYGYTF.

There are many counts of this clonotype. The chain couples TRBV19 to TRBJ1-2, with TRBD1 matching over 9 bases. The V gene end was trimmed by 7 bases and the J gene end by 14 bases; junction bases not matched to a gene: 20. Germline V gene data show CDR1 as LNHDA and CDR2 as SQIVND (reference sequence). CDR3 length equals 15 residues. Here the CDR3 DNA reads TGTGCCAGTAACCCCGGCGGCCGGACAGGGGAAGAGAGTACCTTC. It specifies CASNPGGRTGEESTF.

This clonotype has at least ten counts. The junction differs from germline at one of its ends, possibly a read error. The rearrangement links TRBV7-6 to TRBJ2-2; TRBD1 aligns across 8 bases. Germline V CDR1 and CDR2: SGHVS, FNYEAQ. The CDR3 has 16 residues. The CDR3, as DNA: TGTGCCAGCAGCTTAGGACAGGGGATGAACGCCGGGGAGCTGTTTTTT. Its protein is CASSLGQGMNAGELFF.